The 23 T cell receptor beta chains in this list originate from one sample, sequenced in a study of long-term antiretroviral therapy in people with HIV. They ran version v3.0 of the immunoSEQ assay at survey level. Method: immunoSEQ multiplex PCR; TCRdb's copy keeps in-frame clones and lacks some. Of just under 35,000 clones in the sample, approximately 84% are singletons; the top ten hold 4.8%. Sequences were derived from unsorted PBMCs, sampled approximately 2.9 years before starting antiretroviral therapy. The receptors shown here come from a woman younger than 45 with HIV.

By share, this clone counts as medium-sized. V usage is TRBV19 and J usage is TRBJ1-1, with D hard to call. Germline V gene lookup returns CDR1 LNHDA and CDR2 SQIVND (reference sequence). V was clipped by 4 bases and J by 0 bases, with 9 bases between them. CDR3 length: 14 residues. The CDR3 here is CASSTEVLNTEAFF. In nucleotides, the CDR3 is TGTGCCAGTAGTACGGAAGTCCTGAACACTGAAGCTTTCTTT.

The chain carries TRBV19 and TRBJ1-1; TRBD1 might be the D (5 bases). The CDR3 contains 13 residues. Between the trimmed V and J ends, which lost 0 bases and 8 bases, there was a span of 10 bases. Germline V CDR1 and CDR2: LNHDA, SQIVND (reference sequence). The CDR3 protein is CASSIDKGREAFF. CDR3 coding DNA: TGTGCCAGTAGTATAGATAAGGGGAGAGAAGCTTTCTTT.

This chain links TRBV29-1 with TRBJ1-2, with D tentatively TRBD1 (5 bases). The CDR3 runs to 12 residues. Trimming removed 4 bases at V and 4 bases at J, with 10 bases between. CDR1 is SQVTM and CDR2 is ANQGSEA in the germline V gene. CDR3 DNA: TGCAGCGTTGGACAGATGCCCTATGGCTACACCTTC. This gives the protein CSVGQMPYGYTF.

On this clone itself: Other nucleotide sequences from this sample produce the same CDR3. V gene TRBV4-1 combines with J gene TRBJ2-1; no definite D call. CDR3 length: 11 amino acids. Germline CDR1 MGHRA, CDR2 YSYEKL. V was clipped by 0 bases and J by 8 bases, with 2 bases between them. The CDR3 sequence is CASSQEDEQFF. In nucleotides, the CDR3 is TGCGCCAGCAGCCAAGAAGATGAGCAGTTCTTC.

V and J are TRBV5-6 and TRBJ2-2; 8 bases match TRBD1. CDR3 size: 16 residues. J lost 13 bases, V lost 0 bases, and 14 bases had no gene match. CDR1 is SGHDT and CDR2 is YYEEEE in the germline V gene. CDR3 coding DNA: TGTGCCAGCAGCTTGGCGGGGACAGGACCACACCGGGCGCTGTTTTTT. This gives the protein CASSLAGTGPHRALFF.

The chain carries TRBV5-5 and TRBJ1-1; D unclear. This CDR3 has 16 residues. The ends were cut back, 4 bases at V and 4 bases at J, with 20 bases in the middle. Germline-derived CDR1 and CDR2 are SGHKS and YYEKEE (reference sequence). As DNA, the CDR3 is TGTGCCAGCAGCATACGGTGGGTCGAGAGTAGCACTGAAGCTTTCTTT. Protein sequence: CASSIRWVESSTEAFF.

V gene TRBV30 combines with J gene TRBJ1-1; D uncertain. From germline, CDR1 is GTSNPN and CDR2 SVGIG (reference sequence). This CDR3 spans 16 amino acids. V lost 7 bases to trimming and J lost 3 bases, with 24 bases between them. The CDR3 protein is CAFRKWEGKDDTEAFF. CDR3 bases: TGTGCCTTCCGGAAGTGGGAGGGCAAGGATGACACTGAAGCTTTCTTT. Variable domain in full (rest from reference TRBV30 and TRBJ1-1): SQTIHQWPATLVQPVGSPLSLECTVEGTSNPNLYWYRQAAGRGLQLLFYSVGIGQISSEVPQNLSASRPQDRQFILSSKKLLLSDSGFYLCAFRKWEGKDDTEAFFGQGTRLTVV.

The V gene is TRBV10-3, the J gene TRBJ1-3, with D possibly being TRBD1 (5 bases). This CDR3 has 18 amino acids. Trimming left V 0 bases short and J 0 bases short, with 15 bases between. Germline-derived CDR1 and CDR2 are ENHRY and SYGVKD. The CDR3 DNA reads TGTGCCATCAGTGAGTCATGGGGTAGGGGAGTCTCTGGAAACACCATATATTTT. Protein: CAISESWGRGVSGNTIYF.

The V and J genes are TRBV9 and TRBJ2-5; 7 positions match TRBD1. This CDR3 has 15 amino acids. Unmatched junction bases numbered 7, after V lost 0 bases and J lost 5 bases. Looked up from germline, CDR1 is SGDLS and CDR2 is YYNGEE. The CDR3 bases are TGTGCCAGCAGCGTAGATACAGGGGATTCGGAGACCCAGTACTTC. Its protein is CASSVDTGDSETQYF.

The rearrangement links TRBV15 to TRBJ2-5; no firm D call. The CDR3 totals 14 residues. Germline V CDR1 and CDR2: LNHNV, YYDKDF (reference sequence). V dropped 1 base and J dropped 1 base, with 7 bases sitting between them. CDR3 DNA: TGTGCCACCAGCAGAGTGTCAATCCAAGAGACCCAGTACTTC. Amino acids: CATSRVSIQETQYF.

CDR3 sequence (DNA): TGTGCCTGGAGTGTCCGAGTACCACAGGGGGCCACTGAAGCTTTCTTT. It translates to CAWSVRVPQGATEAFF. This sequence joins TRBV30 and TRBJ1-1; 9 bases agree with TRBD1. Germline V lookup: CDR1 GTSNPN, CDR2 SVGIG (reference sequence). This CDR3 spans 16 amino acids. With V trimmed by 0 bases and J by 4 bases, 9 bases remained unmatched.

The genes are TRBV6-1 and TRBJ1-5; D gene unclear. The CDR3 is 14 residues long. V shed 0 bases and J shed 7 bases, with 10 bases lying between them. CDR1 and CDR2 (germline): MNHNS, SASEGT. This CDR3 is CASSEASRGQPQHF. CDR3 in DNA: TGTGCCAGCAGTGAAGCGTCCCGGGGACAGCCCCAGCATTTT.

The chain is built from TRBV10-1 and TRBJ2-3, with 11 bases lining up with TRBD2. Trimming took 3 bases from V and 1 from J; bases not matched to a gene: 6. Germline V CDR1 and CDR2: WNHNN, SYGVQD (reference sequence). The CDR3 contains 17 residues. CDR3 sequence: CASSEIAGGAGTDTQYF. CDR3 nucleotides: TGCGCCAGCAGTGAAATAGCGGGGGGGGCTGGCACAGATACGCAGTATTTT.

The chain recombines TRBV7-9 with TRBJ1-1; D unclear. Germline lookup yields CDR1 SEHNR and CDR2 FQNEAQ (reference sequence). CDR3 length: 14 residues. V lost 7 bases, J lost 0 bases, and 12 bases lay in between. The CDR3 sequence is CASNPDGMNTEAFF. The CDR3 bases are TGTGCCAGCAACCCTGACGGGATGAACACTGAAGCTTTCTTT.

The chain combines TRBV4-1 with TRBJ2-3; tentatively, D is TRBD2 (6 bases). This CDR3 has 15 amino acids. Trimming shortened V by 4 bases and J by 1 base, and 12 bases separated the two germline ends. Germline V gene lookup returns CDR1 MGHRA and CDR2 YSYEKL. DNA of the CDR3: TGCGCCAGCAGCCCCCCCGGGGAGGGCACAGATACGCAGTATTTT. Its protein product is CASSPPGEGTDTQYF.

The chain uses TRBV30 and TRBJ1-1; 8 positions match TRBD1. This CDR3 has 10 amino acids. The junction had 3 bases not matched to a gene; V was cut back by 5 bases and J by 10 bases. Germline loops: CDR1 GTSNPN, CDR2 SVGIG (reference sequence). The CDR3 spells CAWGDRRAFF. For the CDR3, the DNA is TGTGCCTGGGGGGACAGGAGAGCTTTCTTT.

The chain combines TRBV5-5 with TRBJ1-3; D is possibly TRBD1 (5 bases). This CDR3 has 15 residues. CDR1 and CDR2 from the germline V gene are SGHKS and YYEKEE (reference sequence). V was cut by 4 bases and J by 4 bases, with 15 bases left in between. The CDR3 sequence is CASSATGGYGNTIYF. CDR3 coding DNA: TGTGCCAGCAGCGCTACTGGGGGTTACGGAAACACCATATATTTT.

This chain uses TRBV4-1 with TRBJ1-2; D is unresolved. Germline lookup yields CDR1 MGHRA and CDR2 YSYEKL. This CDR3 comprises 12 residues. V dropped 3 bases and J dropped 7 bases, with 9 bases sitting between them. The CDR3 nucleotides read TGCGCCAGCAGCCATATACGTGGTGGCTACACCTTC. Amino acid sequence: CASSHIRGGYTF.

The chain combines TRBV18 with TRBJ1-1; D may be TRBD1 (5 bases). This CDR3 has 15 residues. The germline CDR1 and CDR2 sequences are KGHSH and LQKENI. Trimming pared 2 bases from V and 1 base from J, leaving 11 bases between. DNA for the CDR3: TGTGCCAGCTCACCAGTCAACAGGCCGAACACTGAAGCTTTCTTT. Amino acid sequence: CASSPVNRPNTEAFF.

CDR3 in amino acids: CASSLAGERWQARSNQPQHF. The DNA for the CDR3 is TGTGCCAGCAGCTTAGCAGGAGAGAGGTGGCAGGCCCGTAGCAATCAGCCCCAGCATTTT. The chain is built from TRBV7-8 and TRBJ1-5; D remains unclear. Germline lookup yields CDR1 SGHVS and CDR2 FQNEAQ. Trimming removed 0 bases from V and 0 bases from J, with 21 bases in between. The CDR3 runs to 20 residues.

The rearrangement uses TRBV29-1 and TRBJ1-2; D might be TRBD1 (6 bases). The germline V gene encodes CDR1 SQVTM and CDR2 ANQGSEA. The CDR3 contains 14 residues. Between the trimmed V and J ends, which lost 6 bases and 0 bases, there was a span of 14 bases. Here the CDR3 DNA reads TGCAGCGTCACAGACAGGTATCCTAACTATGGCTACACCTTC. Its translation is CSVTDRYPNYGYTF.

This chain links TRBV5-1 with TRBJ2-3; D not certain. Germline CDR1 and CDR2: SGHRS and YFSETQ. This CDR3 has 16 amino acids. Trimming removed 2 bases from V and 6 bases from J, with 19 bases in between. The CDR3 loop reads CASSLRPGTQGDTQYF. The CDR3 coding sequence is TGCGCCAGCAGCTTACGACCTGGTACGCAAGGGGATACGCAGTATTTT. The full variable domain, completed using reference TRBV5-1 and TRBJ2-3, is KAGVTQTPRYLIKTRGQQVTLSCSPISGHRSVSWYQQTPGQGLQFLFEYFSETQRNKGNFPGRFSGRQFSNSRSEMNVSTLELGDSALYLCASSLRPGTQGDTQYFGPGTRLTVL.

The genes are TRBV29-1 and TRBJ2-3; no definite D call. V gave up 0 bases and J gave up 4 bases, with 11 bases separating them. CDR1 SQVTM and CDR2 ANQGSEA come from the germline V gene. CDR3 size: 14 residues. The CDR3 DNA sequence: TGCAGCGTTGAAGATAAGTCGTACTCAGATACGCAGTATTTT. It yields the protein CSVEDKSYSDTQYF.